A single sample is the source of the 22 T cell receptor beta chains below, sequenced in a study of T cell repertoires in cytomegalovirus infection. No antigen is known for these receptors. TCRdb recomputed calls from the reads with MiXCR, one row per CDR3 protein. This table has hundreds of thousands of distinct CDR3 sequences, approximately 33% appearing once. Sequences were derived from cultured CD8+ T cells from PBMCs, sampled from culture after CMV antigen stimulation. These receptors all stem from a human donor in good health (CMV status not recorded). Some clones in this sample may be carry-over from other donors' samples.

The chain couples TRBV6-6 to TRBJ1-5; the match to TRBD1 covers 9 bases. This CDR3 spans 15 amino acids. CDR1 and CDR2 (germline): MNHNY, SVGAGI (reference sequence). J gave up 6 bases and V 5 bases, and 8 bases lay outside the gene matches. The CDR3 DNA reads as TGTGCCAGCAGTCAAGAACAGGGGGCTGGTCAGCCCCAGCATTTT. It specifies CASSQEQGAGQPQHF.

This clonotype was seen more than once but under ten times. In nucleotides, the CDR3 is TGTGCCAGCAGCAGTGGGGAGGGGGACCCAGAGACCCAGTACTTC. It encodes CASSSGEGDPETQYF. The chain carries TRBV5-8 and TRBJ2-5; weak D call: TRBD2 (7 bases). The V end lost 4 bases, the J end lost 4 bases, and 17 bases lay between the germline ends. This CDR3 comprises 15 residues. CDR1 and CDR2 from the germline V gene are SGHTS and YDEGEE.

The CDR3 protein is CATSVGSNQPQHF. CDR3 bases: TGTGCCACCAGTGTAGGGAGCAATCAGCCCCAGCATTTT. The V call is TRBV24-1, the J call TRBJ1-5; the D is unclear. Trimming took 5 bases from V and 1 from J, leaving 5 bases between them. This CDR3 region has 13 residues. Germline lookup yields CDR1 KGHDR and CDR2 SFDVKD.

The J gene is TRBJ2-7, the V gene TRBV5-5; D gene ambiguous. This CDR3 spans 15 amino acids. Trimming shortened V by 3 bases and J by 2 bases, and 15 bases separated the two germline ends. Germline loops: CDR1 SGHKS, CDR2 YYEKEE (reference sequence). In DNA, the CDR3 is TGTGCCAGCAGCTCTGAGGCTCCACTCACCTACGAGCAGTACTTC. Amino acids: CASSSEAPLTYEQYF. Based on the CDR3 plus reference TRBV5-5 and TRBJ2-7, the full variable domain is DAGVTQSPTHLIKTRGQQVTLRCSPISGHKSVSWYQQVLGQGPQFIFQYYEKEERGRGNFPDRFSARQFPNYSSELNVNALLLGDSALYLCASSSEAPLTYEQYFGPGTRLTVT.

The V and J genes are TRBV29-1 and TRBJ1-1; a weak D match, TRBD1 (6 bases). Trimming pared 4 bases from V and 3 bases from J, leaving 15 bases between. The V gene's germline CDR1 is SQVTM and CDR2 ANQGSEA. The CDR3 totals 14 residues. The CDR3 DNA is TGCAGCGTTGGGTTCAGGGGAGGGGACACTGAAGCTTTCTTT. This sequence encodes CSVGFRGGDTEAFF.

The genes are TRBV29-1 and TRBJ1-2; D call uncertain. From germline, CDR1 is SQVTM and CDR2 ANQGSEA. V dropped 7 bases and J dropped 0 bases, with 15 bases sitting between them. This CDR3 contains 14 residues. CDR3 region: CSAFTPQSNYGYTF. In nucleotides, the CDR3 is TGCAGCGCGTTTACACCACAGTCTAACTATGGCTACACCTTC.

DNA of the CDR3: TGTGCCAGCAGCCCAGACAGGGGGCAGACCGGGGAGCTGTTTTTT. It encodes CASSPDRGQTGELFF. The chain combines TRBV7-9 with TRBJ2-2; TRBD1 matches at 10 bases. This CDR3 is built from 15 residues. Germline V gene lookup returns CDR1 SEHNR and CDR2 FQNEAQ (reference sequence). The V gene end was trimmed by 5 bases and the J gene end by 5 bases; junction bases not matched to a gene: 5.

This clonotype was counted only a few times. This sequence joins TRBV27 and TRBJ1-2; the D is unclear. This CDR3 region has 14 residues. Germline V gives CDR1 MNHEY, CDR2 SMNVEV (reference sequence). The V gene lost 6 bases and the J gene lost 4 bases, with 15 bases spanning the gap. CDR3 in DNA: TGTGCCAGCAGCCCAGGACGGAATCTCTATGGCTACACCTTC. This sequence encodes CASSPGRNLYGYTF.

Details on this clonotype: A read error may be the cause here, since a much bigger clone is one base away. The CDR3 spells CANSLSIGGEQYV. DNA for the CDR3: TGTGCCAACAGCTTATCGATAGGAGGCGAGCAGTACGTC. The V and J genes are TRBV7-9 and TRBJ2-7; the D gene is possibly TRBD2 (5 bases). The CDR3 spans 13 residues. Germline V lookup: CDR1 SEHNR, CDR2 FQNEAQ (reference sequence).

The sample holds a few counts of this clonotype. The rearrangement joins TRBV10-2 to TRBJ2-7; unclear D gene. Looked up from germline, CDR1 is WSHSY and CDR2 is SAAADI. The CDR3 runs to 12 residues. Trimming removed 8 bases from V and 3 bases from J, with 11 bases in between. CDR3 protein: CASAPVLYEQYF. The CDR3 DNA reads as TGCGCCAGCGCTCCGGTTCTCTACGAGCAGTACTTC.

In regard to this clonotype: One base away lies a much larger clone, so this may be a sequencing read error. The chain uses TRBV7-2 and TRBJ1-2, with 7 bases identical to TRBD1. The CDR3 sequence is 15 residues long. CDR1 and CDR2 (germline): SGHTA, FQGNSA. CDR3 sequence reads: CAGSFRDSENYGYTF. The CDR3 DNA follows: TGTGCCGGCAGCTTCCGGGACAGCGAAAACTATGGCTACACCTTC.

At least ten counts were recorded for this clonotype. The J gene is TRBJ1-1, the V gene TRBV6-1; 7 bases fit TRBD1. The CDR3 runs to 16 residues. Per germline, CDR1 MNHNS and CDR2 SASEGT. The V segment lost 0 bases and the J segment 3 bases; nucleotides outside the gene matches: 7. CDR3 bases: TGTGCCAGCAGTGAAGCGATTGGGCAGGGGGACACTGAAGCTTTCTTT. It encodes CASSEAIGQGDTEAFF.

The chain links TRBV7-6 to TRBJ2-2; TRBD2 matches at 8 bases. Trimming at V came to 4 bases and at J to 1 base, leaving 5 bases not matched to a gene. CDR3 length: 16 residues. From germline, CDR1 is SGHVS and CDR2 FNYEAQ. The CDR3 bases are TGTGCCAGCAGCTCGTGGCTAGCGGGGAACACCGGGGAGCTGTTTTTT. Protein: CASSSWLAGNTGELFF.

This clonotype was found a few times. The J gene is TRBJ1-1, the V gene TRBV2; D remains ambiguous. Trimming took off 5 bases at V and 1 base at J, with 11 bases between the two ends. Looked up from germline, CDR1 is SNHLY and CDR2 is FYNNEI. CDR3 length equals 14 residues. The CDR3 coding sequence is TGTGCCAGCAGTTCTAGTGCAGAGAACACTGAAGCTTTCTTT. Its translation is CASSSSAENTEAFF.

The table lists this clonotype with a few counts. This sequence joins TRBV7-8 and TRBJ2-5, with a tentative D call TRBD2 (5 bases). Germline CDR1 SGHVS, CDR2 FQNEAQ. The CDR3 length is 16 residues. Trimming cost V 0 bases and J 1 base, with 12 bases left between them. The CDR3 sequence is CASSLALDLVQETQYF. CDR3 in DNA: TGTGCCAGCAGCTTAGCCCTGGACTTGGTCCAAGAGACCCAGTACTTC.

The V call is TRBV7-6, the J call TRBJ2-1, with TRBD2 as a possible D gene (6 bases). Germline V CDR1 and CDR2: SGHVS, FNYEAQ. V was trimmed by 5 bases and J by 8 bases, leaving 16 bases between them. The CDR3 runs to 14 residues. The CDR3, as DNA: TGTGCCAGCAGCCCGCGGGGTGGGGTCGATGAGCAGTTCTTC. It translates to CASSPRGGVDEQFF.

The rearrangement uses TRBV27 and TRBJ1-1; D is uncertain. With 5 bases removed from V and 6 bases from J, the gap between germline ends came to 13 bases. Germline values: CDR1 MNHEY, CDR2 SMNVEV (reference sequence). This CDR3 has 13 residues. Here the CDR3 DNA reads TGTGCCAGCAGTGGGCATATCACGGCTGAAGCTTTCTTT. It specifies CASSGHITAEAFF.

This clonotype was counted a few times. The chain is built from TRBV2 and TRBJ2-1; the match to TRBD2 covers 10 bases. V shed 5 bases and J 3 bases; nucleotides not matched to a gene: 4. CDR3 size: 15 residues. CDR1 is SNHLY and CDR2 is FYNNEI in the germline V gene. In DNA, the CDR3 is TGTGCCAGCAGTCGAGCGGGGGGGGTCTACAATGAGCAGTTCTTC. Translation gives CASSRAGGVYNEQFF.

The chain uses TRBV7-9 and TRBJ1-3; no reliable D call. The CDR3 spans 15 residues. V was pared by 5 bases and J by 4 bases, with 15 bases between. Germline V CDR1 and CDR2: SEHNR, FQNEAQ (reference sequence). The CDR3 DNA reads TGTGCCAGCAGCAGCTTGGGCCGTTCCGGAAACACCATATATTTT. It codes for CASSSLGRSGNTIYF. Full variable domain (rest looked up from reference TRBV7-9 and TRBJ1-3): DTGVSQNPRHKITKRGQNVTFRCDPISEHNRLYWYRQTLGQGPEFLTYFQNEAQLEKSRLLSDRFSAERPKGSFSTLEIQRTEQGDSAMYLCASSSLGRSGNTIYFGEGSWLTVV.

V gene TRBV12-3 or TRBV12-4 combines with J gene TRBJ2-7, with 9 bases that match TRBD1. Trimming cost V 6 bases and J 5 bases; bases outside gene matches: 8. This CDR3 contains 14 residues. The CDR3 sequence is CASSGVQGADEQYV. Here the CDR3 DNA reads TGTGCCAGCAGCGGAGTACAGGGGGCTGACGAGCAGTACGTC.

This clonotype was recorded many times. This chain links TRBV12-3 or TRBV12-4 with TRBJ2-3; 9 bases align to TRBD1. The CDR3 covers 14 residues. Losses at the gene ends were 9 bases for V and 2 bases for J; bases not matched to a gene: 6. For the CDR3, the DNA is TGTGCCAGTACAGGGGGCAGTTTCACAGATACGCAGTATTTT. Its protein product is CASTGGSFTDTQYF.

This clonotype was recorded at least ten times. The V call is TRBV7-2, the J call TRBJ2-7, with unresolved D. The CDR3 runs 13 residues. The germline gives CDR1 SGHTA, CDR2 FQGNSA. With 1 base removed from V and 3 bases from J, the gap between germline ends came to 7 bases. The CDR3 sequence is CASSLGWGYEQYV. The CDR3 nucleotides read TGTGCCAGCAGCTTAGGTTGGGGCTACGAGCAGTACGTC.